This T cell receptor (beta chain) was obtained from a study of blood T cell repertoires in COVID-19. Study overall: The United States, Italy and Spain provided the acute and convalescent COVID-19 samples.

Using immunoSEQ multiplex PCR, the repertoire was profiled, and TCRdb retains in-frame clones only, with some absent. The sample lists about 230,000 clones, approximately 84% seen once, with about 1% in the top ten. The specimen sequenced was peripheral blood. The receptor was isolated from a man between 40 and 49 years old with acute or convalescent COVID-19.

The CDR3 here is CAWSKWDSGELFF. The CDR3 DNA sequence: TGTGCCTGGAGTAAATGGGACTCCGGGGAGCTGTTTTTT. The rearrangement links TRBV30 to TRBJ2-2; possible D gene TRBD2, 6 bases. CDR3 length: 13 residues. The V gene lost 2 bases and the J gene lost 6 bases, with 10 bases spanning the gap. Per germline, CDR1 GTSNPN and CDR2 SVGIG (reference sequence).